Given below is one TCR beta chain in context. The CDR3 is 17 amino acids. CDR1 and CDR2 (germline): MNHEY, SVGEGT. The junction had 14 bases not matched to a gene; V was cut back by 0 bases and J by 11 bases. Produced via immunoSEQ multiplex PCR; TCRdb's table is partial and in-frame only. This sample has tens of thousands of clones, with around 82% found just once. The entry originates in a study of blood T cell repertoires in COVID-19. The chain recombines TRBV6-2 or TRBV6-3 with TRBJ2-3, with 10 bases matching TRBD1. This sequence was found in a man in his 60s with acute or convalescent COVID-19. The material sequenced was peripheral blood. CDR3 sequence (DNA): TGTGCCAGCAGTTACTCCCCCGGGACAGGGGAGCCCGAGAGGCAGTATTTT. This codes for CASSYSPGTGEPERQYF.